Described below is a single T cell receptor (beta chain) sequence and its context. This PCR relied on a set of 60 Vbeta primers and 13 Jbeta primers. Data came from immunoSEQ multiplex PCR; TCRdb stores just in-frame clones and leaves some out. The sample lists 95,000 to 150,000 clones; around 75% were seen once. Per germline, CDR1 MNHNS and CDR2 SASEGT. Trimming at V came to 4 bases and at J to 1 base, leaving 2 bases not matched to a gene. This CDR3 is built from 16 residues. The data belong to a study of cytomegalovirus exposure and HLA in healthy donors. The TCR was taken from a woman aged 45 to 65 in good health and CMV-seropositive. The V gene is TRBV6-1, the J gene TRBJ2-2; 11 positions match TRBD2. Sequencing was done on a sample of PBMCs. The CDR3 DNA is TGTGCCAGCAGTGCTCTAGCGGGAGGGAACACCGGGGAGCTGTTTTTT. This encodes CASSALAGGNTGELFF.